These 32 T cell receptor beta chains were all obtained from the same sample, sequenced in a study of shared clonotypes between healthy human individuals. The protocol was immunoSEQ multiplex PCR, while the TCRdb copy is restricted to in-frame clones and leaves out a portion. The data contain 2,100,000 or so clones, approximately 94% of them singletons. The specimen sequenced was naive CD4+ T cells sorted from blood. As for subset: CD45RA+ positively selected. These TCRs come from a man aged 18-30 years in good health.

The V and J genes are TRBV28 and TRBJ1-1; D call uncertain. Germline V lookup: CDR1 MDHEN, CDR2 SYDVKM. V lost 2 bases and J lost 7, with 14 bases in between. The CDR3 length is 14 residues. CDR3 sequence: CASSLIGFGDEAFF. Written as DNA, the CDR3 is TGTGCCAGCAGTTTAATTGGCTTTGGGGATGAAGCTTTCTTT.

This chain connects TRBV5-4 to TRBJ2-7; 8 nucleotides agree with TRBD1. J lost 9 bases, V lost 0 bases, and 8 bases had no gene match. This CDR3 is built from 14 residues. Germline lookup yields CDR1 SGHNT and CDR2 YYREEE (reference sequence). The CDR3 sequence is CASSLDRGARGQYF. CDR3 in DNA: TGTGCCAGCAGCTTGGACAGGGGGGCCAGGGGGCAGTACTTC.

CDR3 residues: CSAVGQGATDTQYF. CDR3 coding DNA: TGCAGCGCCGTGGGACAGGGGGCAACAGATACGCAGTATTTT. The rearrangement joins TRBV29-1 to TRBJ2-3; 12 bases agree with TRBD1. Germline V gene data show CDR1 as SQVTM and CDR2 as ANQGSEA. The CDR3 length is 14 residues. V gave up 7 bases and J gave up 3 bases; unmatched junction bases: 5.

This clone was picked up one time. The chain is built from TRBV25-1 and TRBJ1-2; D is unresolved. V was clipped by 10 bases and J by 0 bases, with 12 bases between them. The CDR3 contains 13 residues. Germline lookup yields CDR1 MGHDK and CDR2 SYGVNS. The CDR3 loop reads CATRRDANYGYTF. The CDR3 DNA sequence: TGTGCCACCCGGAGGGATGCTAACTATGGCTACACCTTC.

The rearrangement links TRBV27 to TRBJ2-7, with D tentatively TRBD1 (6 bases). CDR3 length equals 12 residues. CDR1 is MNHEY and CDR2 is SMNVEV in the germline V gene (reference sequence). V was clipped by 9 bases and J by 6 bases, with 15 bases between them. The CDR3 DNA is TGTGCCAGGACCCCACAGGGACCCGAGCAGTACTTC. This codes for CARTPQGPEQYF.

This sequence joins TRBV10-3 and TRBJ2-3; 10 bases are shared with TRBD1. Germline lookup yields CDR1 ENHRY and CDR2 SYGVKD. The CDR3 sequence is 15 residues long. The junction had 2 bases not matched to a gene; V was cut back by 0 bases and J by 5 bases. CDR3 nucleotides: TGTGCCATCAGTGAGTCCCGGACAGGGGGAGATACGCAGTATTTT. Translation: CAISESRTGGDTQYF.

The rearrangement links TRBV28 to TRBJ1-2, with TRBD1 matching 7 bases. This CDR3 is built from 15 residues. The V gene's germline CDR1 is MDHEN and CDR2 SYDVKM. J gave up 2 bases and V 3 bases, and 6 bases lay outside the gene matches. CDR3 amino acids: CASSFSDRTNYGYTF. In DNA form, the CDR3 reads TGTGCCAGCAGTTTCTCGGACAGGACAAACTATGGCTACACCTTC.

The genes are TRBV9 and TRBJ2-2; weak D call: TRBD1 (6 bases). V lost 4 bases to trimming and J lost 3 bases, with 19 bases between them. CDR3 size: 17 residues. CDR1 and CDR2 (germline): SGDLS, YYNGEE. The CDR3 nucleotides read TGTGCCAGCAGCCCCCGGGCAGGGGCCTATTACACCGGGGAGCTGTTTTTT. Amino acids: CASSPRAGAYYTGELFF.

This chain joins TRBV7-2 and TRBJ2-5; 10 bases are shared with TRBD1. The J segment lost 9 bases and the V segment lost 7 bases, leaving 11 bases of the junction unmatched. This CDR3 comprises 14 residues. In germline, CDR1 is SGHTA, CDR2 FQGNSA. This CDR3 reads CASTQPGQGSPQYF. The CDR3 DNA follows: TGTGCCAGCACCCAGCCGGGACAGGGGAGTCCCCAGTACTTC.

As for this clone: At the DNA level, this CDR3 is encoded by other sequences in the same sample as well. The CDR3 loop is CSVDGRQETQYF. The CDR3 DNA is TGCAGCGTTGACGGTCGACAAGAGACCCAGTACTTC. V usage is TRBV29-1 and J usage is TRBJ2-5; D not certain. The CDR3 runs to 12 residues. From germline, CDR1 is SQVTM and CDR2 ANQGSEA. V was cut by 3 bases and J by 2 bases, with 7 bases left in between.

The rearrangement links TRBV14 to TRBJ2-5; perhaps TRBD2 as D (5 bases). Trimming left V 5 bases short and J 2 bases short, with 12 bases between. The CDR3 totals 14 residues. Germline V gives CDR1 SGHDN, CDR2 FVKESK. CDR3 protein: CASSDYVGQETQYF. As DNA, the CDR3 is TGTGCCAGCAGCGACTACGTGGGACAAGAGACCCAGTACTTC.

J is TRBJ1-4 and V is TRBV5-1; the D is unclear. Germline V CDR1 and CDR2: SGHRS, YFSETQ. V dropped 2 bases and J dropped 0 bases, with 5 bases sitting between them. This CDR3 comprises 14 residues. This chain's CDR3 is CASSFQATNEKLFF. CDR3 bases: TGCGCCAGCAGCTTTCAAGCAACTAATGAAAAACTGTTTTTT.

This chain connects TRBV25-1 to TRBJ2-7; 7 bases are a match to TRBD1. Germline V gene sequence: CDR1 MGHDK, CDR2 SYGVNS. This CDR3 is 14 amino acids long. The V gene end was trimmed by 5 bases and the J gene end by 2 bases; junction bases not matched to a gene: 6. CDR3 sequence reads: CASSKTGKAYEQYF. CDR3 DNA: TGTGCCAGCAGTAAGACAGGGAAGGCCTACGAGCAGTACTTC.

This chain joins TRBV28 and TRBJ2-7, with TRBD1 matching over 7 bases. Looked up from germline, CDR1 is MDHEN and CDR2 is SYDVKM. Germline trimming cut 9 bases from V and 0 bases from J; bases unmatched to any gene: 11. This CDR3 has 15 residues. CDR3 DNA sequence: TGTGCCAGTAGATCCGGGACAGAGAGCTCCTACGAGCAGTACTTC. It specifies CASRSGTESSYEQYF.

The CDR3 sequence is CASSWDSSGYGYTF. CDR3 nucleotide sequence: TGTGCCAGCAGCTGGGATTCGAGTGGATATGGCTACACCTTC. The chain is built from TRBV5-6 and TRBJ1-2; D gene uncertain. CDR1 is SGHDT and CDR2 is YYEEEE in the germline V gene. V gave up 3 bases and J gave up 5 bases, with 14 bases separating them. CDR3 length equals 14 residues.

The chain joins TRBV19 to TRBJ2-7; 10 nucleotides agree with TRBD2. V lost 5 bases, J lost 0 bases, and 4 bases stayed unmatched. Germline V gene sequence: CDR1 LNHDA, CDR2 SQIVND (reference sequence). The CDR3 totals 15 residues. The CDR3 sequence: CASSRTSGNSYEQYF. The DNA of the CDR3 is TGTGCCAGTAGTCGGACTAGCGGCAACTCCTACGAGCAGTACTTC.

The rearrangement joins TRBV7-2 to TRBJ2-3; D remains ambiguous. CDR1 and CDR2 from the germline V gene are SGHTA and FQGNSA. The CDR3 contains 16 residues. Trimming left V 1 base short and J 5 bases short, with 16 bases between. CDR3 in DNA: TGTGCCAGCAGCTTAGGTATCGTTGGCGATAGAGATACGCAGTATTTT. It specifies CASSLGIVGDRDTQYF.

This chain joins TRBV9 and TRBJ1-1; TRBD1 aligns across 9 bases. The CDR3 totals 14 residues. Germline values: CDR1 SGDLS, CDR2 YYNGEE. J lost 4 bases, V lost 0 bases, and 1 base had no gene match. CDR3 sequence: CASSVGDRVTEAFF. The CDR3 DNA reads as TGTGCCAGCAGCGTAGGGGACAGGGTCACTGAAGCTTTCTTT.

The chain couples TRBV11-2 to TRBJ2-3; 7 positions match TRBD2. This CDR3 is 15 amino acids long. Germline lookup yields CDR1 SGHAT and CDR2 FQNNGV. Trimming removed 5 bases from V and 1 base from J; junction bases left unmatched: 6. CDR3 sequence: CASSPGTKGTDTQYF. DNA of the CDR3: TGTGCCAGCAGCCCCGGGACTAAGGGCACAGATACGCAGTATTTT.

This clone occurred once. The chain is built from TRBV5-4 and TRBJ2-2; D may correspond to TRBD1 or TRBD2 (6 bases each). The CDR3 runs 15 residues. The V and J ends lost 2 bases and 4 bases respectively, with 12 bases between them. The V gene's germline CDR1 is SGHNT and CDR2 YYREEE (reference sequence). The CDR3 DNA is TGTGCCAGCAGCTTTGGGGGGCAAGGCACCGGGGAGCTGTTTTTT. The encoded protein is CASSFGGQGTGELFF.

The CDR3 bases are TGTGCCAGCAGCTCTGGACTAGCGGGAGTGGGCACAGATACGCAGTATTTT. Translated: CASSSGLAGVGTDTQYF. The chain carries TRBV13 and TRBJ2-3; TRBD2 matches at 13 bases. The germline V gene encodes CDR1 PRHDT and CDR2 FYEKMQ (reference sequence). Trimming took 4 bases from V and 1 from J; bases not matched to a gene: 5. CDR3 size: 17 residues.

This clone appeared once. The chain combines TRBV7-2 with TRBJ1-2; TRBD1 agrees at 7 bases. Looked up from germline, CDR1 is SGHTA and CDR2 is FQGNSA. The ends lost 5 bases at V and 4 bases at J; junction bases unmatched: 22. The CDR3 totals 19 residues. The CDR3 coding sequence is TGTGCCAGCAGCAGCCACCTGAAAATGACAGGGCCACTAGGCTATGGCTACACCTTC. This codes for CASSSHLKMTGPLGYGYTF. Full variable domain (missing parts from reference TRBV7-2 and TRBJ1-2): GAGVSQSPSNKVTEKGKDVELRCDPISGHTALYWYRQSLGQGLEFLIYFQGNSAPDKSGLPSDRFSAERTGGSVSTLTIQRTQQEDSAVYLCASSSHLKMTGPLGYGYTFGSGTRLTVV.

The chain joins TRBV6-1 to TRBJ1-3; D may be TRBD1 (5 bases). The CDR3 is 14 residues long. The V end lost 7 bases, the J end lost 4 bases, and 14 bases lay between the germline ends. The germline gives CDR1 MNHNS, CDR2 SASEGT. The CDR3 region is CASMSTEKGNTIYF. CDR3 nucleotide sequence: TGTGCCAGCATGTCGACAGAGAAAGGAAACACCATATATTTT.

Remarks on this clone: Distinct nucleotide sequences in the sample also encode this CDR3. The chain carries TRBV6-6 and TRBJ1-5, with unresolved D. Trimming left V 5 bases short and J 1 base short, with 3 bases between. The CDR3 consists of 12 residues. From germline, CDR1 is MNHNY and CDR2 SVGAGI (reference sequence). The CDR3 here is CASSQSNQPQHF. CDR3 bases: TGTGCCAGCAGTCAGAGCAATCAGCCCCAGCATTTT.

In nucleotides, the CDR3 is TGTGCCATCAGTGAAGGGGACAGAAATGAAGCTTTCTTT. Translated, it gives CAISEGDRNEAFF. The chain joins TRBV10-3 to TRBJ1-1, with 7 bases lining up with TRBD1. The CDR3 consists of 13 residues. CDR1 and CDR2 (germline): ENHRY, SYGVKD. After removal of 3 bases from V and 7 bases from J, the junction contained 5 bases not matched to a gene.

J is TRBJ1-1 and V is TRBV4-1; D gene unclear. Trimming shortened V by 0 bases and J by 2 bases, and 7 bases separated the two germline ends. The CDR3 is 14 residues long. Looked up from germline, CDR1 is MGHRA and CDR2 is YSYEKL. CDR3: CASSQDHGNTEAFF. The CDR3 DNA reads as TGCGCCAGCAGCCAAGATCACGGTAACACTGAAGCTTTCTTT.

The chain employs TRBV27 and TRBJ2-7, with 10 bases lining up with TRBD1. This CDR3 comprises 13 residues. Germline lookup yields CDR1 MNHEY and CDR2 SMNVEV (reference sequence). Unmatched junction bases numbered 3, after V lost 5 bases and J lost 5 bases. CDR3 sequence (DNA): TGTGCCAGCAGTAGGGGACAGGGGCACGAGCAGTACTTC. Translated: CASSRGQGHEQYF.

V and J are TRBV20-1 and TRBJ2-1; 9 bases line up with TRBD1. Unmatched junction bases numbered 6, after V lost 4 bases and J lost 14 bases. CDR1 is DFQATT and CDR2 is SNEGSKA in the germline V gene (reference sequence). The CDR3 contains 11 residues. The CDR3 sequence is CSANVGQGKFF. DNA for the CDR3: TGCAGTGCTAATGTCGGACAGGGGAAGTTCTTC.

The rearrangement uses TRBV5-1 and TRBJ2-1, with 9 positions matching TRBD1. The CDR3 sequence is 14 residues long. Germline CDR1 SGHRS, CDR2 YFSETQ. With 4 bases clipped from V and 5 bases from J, the junction kept 4 bases outside the gene matches. CDR3 loop: CASSDGQGNNEQFF. The CDR3 bases are TGCGCCAGCAGCGACGGACAGGGGAACAATGAGCAGTTCTTC.

The V gene is TRBV7-2, the J gene TRBJ2-7; 7 nucleotides match TRBD2. Germline CDR1 is SGHTA and CDR2 is FQGNSA. The CDR3 extends over 15 amino acids. V lost 5 bases and J lost 7; bases outside the gene matches: 14. The CDR3 loop reads CASSAPGLPAWEQYF. In DNA, the CDR3 is TGTGCCAGCAGCGCCCCGGGACTACCTGCTTGGGAGCAGTACTTC.

V and J are TRBV27 and TRBJ2-5, with TRBD2 identical over 11 bases. The V gene end was trimmed by 10 bases and the J gene end by 4 bases; junction bases not matched to a gene: 11. Germline values: CDR1 MNHEY, CDR2 SMNVEV (reference sequence). The CDR3 loop spans 15 amino acids. This chain's CDR3 is CATSASGGLAETQYF. In DNA, the CDR3 is TGTGCCACCTCGGCTAGCGGGGGGTTAGCAGAGACCCAGTACTTC.

V and J are TRBV6-1 and TRBJ1-4, with 9 bases that match TRBD1. V was pared by 6 bases and J by 8 bases, with 7 bases of the junction left unmatched. This CDR3 is 14 amino acids long. Germline V gene data show CDR1 as MNHNS and CDR2 as SASEGT. In DNA, the CDR3 is TGTGCCAGCAGCTGGGGACAGGGAAAAGAAAAACTGTTTTTT. This encodes CASSWGQGKEKLFF.